The 14 T cell receptor beta chains below come from one sample, sequenced in a study of blood T cells in healthy people across ages. Alongside a J-beta primer mix, a sample-barcoded 5' primer served in a second PCR lasting 7 to 11 cycles. TCRdb called the 5' RACE reads again in MiXCR, with one record for every CDR3 protein. The top ten clones hold 20% to 25% of a sample with 1,800,000 or so distinct CDR3 sequences, around 40% of them seen once. Sequencing was carried out using blood. The receptors stem from a human donor in good health.

The J gene is TRBJ1-2, the V gene TRBV20-1; maybe TRBD1 (5 bases). The CDR3 runs to 17 residues. Per the germline V gene, CDR1 is DFQATT and CDR2 is SNEGSKA (reference sequence). V was pared by 7 bases and J by 0 bases, with 24 bases between. CDR3: CSVLDLPSQGTNYGYTF. In nucleotides, the CDR3 is TGCAGTGTCCTAGATCTTCCGTCGCAGGGAACTAACTATGGCTACACCTTC.

The rearrangement joins TRBV5-6 to TRBJ1-4; D is ambiguous. Trimming stripped 4 bases from V and 3 bases from J, with 13 bases between. This CDR3 has 15 amino acids. Germline V gene sequence: CDR1 SGHDT, CDR2 YYEEEE. The chain's CDR3 is CASSPLGEANEKLFF. Written as DNA, the CDR3 is TGTGCCAGCAGCCCTCTCGGGGAAGCTAATGAAAAACTGTTTTTT.

This clonotype was observed a handful of times. J is TRBJ1-1 and V is TRBV6-2 or TRBV6-3; D may be TRBD1 (6 bases). With 5 bases removed from V and 0 bases from J, the gap between germline ends came to 16 bases. This CDR3 contains 16 residues. Looked up from germline, CDR1 is MNHEY and CDR2 is SVGEGT. The CDR3 coding sequence is TGTGCCAGCAGTAGCCTCCAGGGGCGGGTGAACACTGAAGCTTTCTTT. Amino acids: CASSSLQGRVNTEAFF.

The V and J genes are TRBV12-3 or TRBV12-4 and TRBJ1-5, with D uncertain. The V and J ends lost 2 bases and 5 bases respectively, with 13 bases between them. This CDR3 comprises 15 residues. CDR3 nucleotides: TGTGCCAGCAGTTTAAGTATCGAAGCTTATCAGCCCCAGCATTTT. Its translation: CASSLSIEAYQPQHF.

The V and J genes are TRBV14 and TRBJ2-4; D unresolved. The end of the DNA is better explained by TRBJ2-7, so the J call may be wrong. Germline loops: CDR1 SGHDN, CDR2 FVKESK. The CDR3 runs 13 residues. The CDR3 DNA follows: TGTGCCAGCAGCCAAGTAAACCACTACGAGCAGTACTTC. It specifies CASSQVNHYEQYF.

The chain employs TRBV19 and TRBJ2-4, with 9 bases aligning to TRBD2. The DNA end favors TRBJ2-5, so the J call may be wrong. The CDR3 runs to 15 residues. Germline values: CDR1 LNHDA, CDR2 SQIVND (reference sequence). The CDR3 spells CASSEVAGDQETQYF. CDR3 nucleotide sequence: TGTGCCAGTAGTGAGGTAGCGGGGGATCAAGAGACCCAGTACTTC.

The sample holds many counts of this clonotype. The V and J genes are TRBV24-1 and TRBJ2-1; 8 bases align to TRBD2. The germline V gene encodes CDR1 KGHDR and CDR2 SFDVKD. V trimming: 9 bases; J trimming: 0 bases; junction bases outside the gene matches: 3. The CDR3 is 14 residues long. As DNA, the CDR3 is TGTGCCACCGAGCGGGGGAGCTCCTACAATGAGCAGTTCTTC. It specifies CATERGSSYNEQFF.

The CDR3 nucleotides are TGCAGTGCCTTCTACACCGTCTCGAATGAAAAACTGTTTTTT. It specifies CSAFYTVSNEKLFF. The chain uses TRBV20-1 and TRBJ1-4; D gene unclear. The V end lost 6 bases, the J end lost 5 bases, and 16 bases lay between the germline ends. CDR3 length: 14 amino acids. Germline-derived CDR1 and CDR2 are DFQATT and SNEGSKA (reference sequence).

This clonotype was detected ten times or more. V and J are TRBV7-2 and TRBJ2-1, with 14 nucleotides matching TRBD2. The V gene's germline CDR1 is SGHTA and CDR2 FQGNSA. This CDR3 spans 15 amino acids. The V gene end was trimmed by 8 bases and the J gene end by 3 bases; junction bases not matched to a gene: 3. The CDR3 sequence is CASSGLAGGYNEQFF. The CDR3 nucleotides are TGTGCCAGCTCCGGACTAGCGGGGGGCTACAATGAGCAGTTCTTC.

J is TRBJ2-7 and V is TRBV20-1; the D is unclear. V lost 6 bases and J lost 5, with 20 bases in between. Germline values: CDR1 DFQATT, CDR2 SNEGSKA (reference sequence). The CDR3 contains 14 residues. The CDR3 bases are TGCAGTGCCCCCAATAGGGCCGGCGCCGACGAGCAGTACTTC. It yields the protein CSAPNRAGADEQYF.

This clonotype was counted between two and nine times. J is TRBJ2-1 and V is TRBV7-8; tentatively, D is TRBD1 or TRBD2 (5 bases each). Deletions cut 3 bases from V and 1 base from J, with 10 bases between. There are 15 residues in the CDR3. Germline V gives CDR1 SGHVS, CDR2 FQNEAQ. The CDR3 DNA reads as TGTGCCAGCAGCTTCCGGGACCCGTCCTACAATGAGCAGTTCTTC. It translates to CASSFRDPSYNEQFF. The whole variable domain, filled in from reference TRBV7-8 and TRBJ2-1, reads GAGVSQSPRYKVAKRGQDVALRCDPISGHVSLFWYQQALGQGPEFLTYFQNEAQLDKSGLPSDRFFAERPEGSVSTLKIQRTQQEDSAVYLCASSFRDPSYNEQFFGPGTRLTVL.

The chain joins TRBV9 to TRBJ2-7, with D perhaps given as TRBD1 or TRBD2 (6 bases each). In germline, CDR1 is SGDLS, CDR2 YYNGEE. The CDR3 length is 16 residues. Trimming stripped 3 bases from V and 5 bases from J, with 21 bases between. CDR3 in amino acids: CASSEGRTVGLDEQYF. CDR3 coding DNA: TGTGCCAGCAGCGAGGGGAGGACAGTAGGGTTGGACGAGCAGTACTTC.

Ten or more counts support this clonotype. This sequence joins TRBV29-1 and TRBJ2-5, with D unclear. This CDR3 is 13 amino acids long. V lost 3 bases to trimming and J lost 5 bases, with 13 bases between them. From germline, CDR1 is SQVTM and CDR2 ANQGSEA. The DNA for the CDR3 is TGCAGCGTTGATCACGGCACTGAGGAGACCCAGTACTTC. Protein: CSVDHGTEETQYF.

The rearrangement joins TRBV11-1 to TRBJ1-2; D is unclear. The CDR3 covers 16 residues. Germline V CDR1 and CDR2: SGHAT, FQDESV (reference sequence). Trimming shortened V by 5 bases and J by 4 bases, and 20 bases separated the two germline ends. Here the CDR3 DNA reads TGTGCCAGCAGCCGGGGATCTTCTACGGAGGGCTATGGCTACACCTTC. It specifies CASSRGSSTEGYGYTF. Filled out from reference TRBV11-1 and TRBJ1-2, the complete variable domain reads EAEVAQSPRYKITEKSQAVAFWCDPISGHATLYWYRQILGQGPELLVQFQDESVVDDSQLPKDRFSAERLKGVDSTLKIQPAELGDSAMYLCASSRGSSTEGYGYTFGSGTRLTVV.